Following are 8 T cell receptor beta chains from one sample sequenced in a study of molecular identifiers for immune sequencing clone quantification. MiXCR was run by TCRdb on the PCR reads, yielding one entry per CDR3 protein. The table records about 40,000 distinct CDR3 sequences, more than 20% of them present only once. The sample consisted of naive CD8+ T cells from blood, with Jurkat cell RNA spiked in. Noted subset: FACS-sorted CD8+CD4-CCR7+CD45RA+ naive T cells. The receptor set was obtained from a human donor in good health. Some libraries in this study had Jurkat cell RNA spiked in.

This clonotype was found many times. This rearrangement joins TRBV19 to TRBJ2-7; D is undetermined. V lost 4 bases to trimming and J lost 5 bases, with 18 bases between them. The CDR3 consists of 15 residues. Germline V gives CDR1 LNHDA, CDR2 SQIVND (reference sequence). CDR3 DNA sequence: TGTGCCAGTAGTACAGCCATAGGTGCCAGAGACGAGCAGTACTTC. The encoded protein is CASSTAIGARDEQYF.

This clonotype was observed many times. The CDR3 nucleotides read TGTGCCAGCAGCCCAGGGGTTATGAACACTGAAGCTTTCTTT. It translates to CASSPGVMNTEAFF. The chain combines TRBV9 with TRBJ1-1; TRBD1 is a possible D gene (6 bases). Germline V gene data show CDR1 as SGDLS and CDR2 as YYNGEE. The CDR3 contains 14 residues. With 4 bases removed from V and 0 bases from J, the gap between germline ends came to 10 bases.

This clonotype was recorded at least ten times. One end of the junction fails to match germline, which may point to a read error. J is TRBJ2-1 and V is TRBV19; 7 bases are shared with TRBD1. CDR3 length: 14 amino acids. Germline V CDR1 and CDR2: LNHDA, SQIVND (reference sequence). CDR3 amino acids: CACSIGQANNEQFF. The CDR3 nucleotides are TGTGCCTGTAGTATAGGACAGGCGAACAATGAGCAGTTCTTC.

This clonotype was observed a handful of times. One base away lies a much larger clone, so this may be a sequencing read error. The chain is built from TRBV15 and TRBJ2-3; D not resolved. Deletions cut 5 bases from V and 4 bases from J, with 7 bases between. Germline-derived CDR1 and CDR2 are LNHNV and YYDKDF (reference sequence). The CDR3 consists of 12 residues. For the CDR3, the DNA is TGTGCCACCAGCGGCTCCCCAGATACGCAGTATTTT. Encoded protein: CATSGSPDTQYF.

This clonotype occurred many times. The chain joins TRBV6-1 to TRBJ2-3; D is unclear. Germline CDR1 and CDR2: MNHNS and SASEGT. Deletions cut 3 bases from V and 2 bases from J, with 6 bases between. CDR3 size: 13 residues. The CDR3 region is CASSDENTDTQYF. The CDR3 region has the DNA TGTGCCAGCAGTGATGAGAACACAGATACGCAGTATTTT.

Only a few counts were recorded for this clonotype. A much larger clone sits a single nucleotide away, making a read error possible. J is TRBJ2-3 and V is TRBV4-1; TRBD2 matches at 12 bases. V trimming: 6 bases; J trimming: 6 bases; junction bases outside the gene matches: 10. The CDR3 has 16 residues. Germline CDR1 and CDR2: MGHRA and YSYEKL. The DNA for the CDR3 is TGCGCCAGCAGACCCGAGACTAGCGGGAGCGGTGATACGCAGTATTTT. Protein sequence: CASRPETSGSGDTQYF.

Notes on this clonotype: At one of its ends the junction is not consistent with the germline gene, which may arise from a read error. The chain uses TRBV4-1 and TRBJ2-2; D is possibly TRBD1 (6 bases). The CDR3 runs to 16 residues. Germline V gene sequence: CDR1 MGHRA, CDR2 YSYEKL. This CDR3 reads CASSQGGGPNTGERFF. The CDR3 bases are TGCGCCAGCAGCCAAGGAGGGGGACCCAACACCGGGGAGCGGTTTTTT.

Many counts were recorded for this clonotype. The genes are TRBV7-2 and TRBJ2-5; 8 bases line up with TRBD1. The CDR3 has 13 residues. The ends lost 9 bases at V and 5 bases at J; junction bases unmatched: 8. Germline lookup yields CDR1 SGHTA and CDR2 FQGNSA. The CDR3 region is CARGQAGLETQYF. The CDR3, as DNA: TGTGCCAGGGGACAGGCGGGGTTGGAGACCCAGTACTTC.